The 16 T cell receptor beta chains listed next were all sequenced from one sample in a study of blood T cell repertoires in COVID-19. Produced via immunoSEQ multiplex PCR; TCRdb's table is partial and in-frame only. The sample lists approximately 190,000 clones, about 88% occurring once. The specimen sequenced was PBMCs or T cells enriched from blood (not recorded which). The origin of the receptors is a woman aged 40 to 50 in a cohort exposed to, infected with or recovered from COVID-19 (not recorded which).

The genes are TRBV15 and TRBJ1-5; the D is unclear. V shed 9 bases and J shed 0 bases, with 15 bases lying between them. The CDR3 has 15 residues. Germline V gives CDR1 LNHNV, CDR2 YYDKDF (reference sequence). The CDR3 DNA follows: TGTGCCACTTCAATACTACCAAATAGCAATCAGCCCCAGCATTTT. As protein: CATSILPNSNQPQHF.

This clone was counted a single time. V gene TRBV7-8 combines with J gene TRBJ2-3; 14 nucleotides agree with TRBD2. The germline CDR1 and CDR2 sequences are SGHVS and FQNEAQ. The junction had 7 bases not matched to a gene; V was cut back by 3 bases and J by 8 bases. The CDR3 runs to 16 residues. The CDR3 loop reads CASSFPTSGGVLTQYF. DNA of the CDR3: TGTGCCAGCAGCTTTCCGACTAGCGGGGGGGTACTTACGCAGTATTTT. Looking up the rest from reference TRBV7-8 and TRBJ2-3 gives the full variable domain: GAGVSQSPRYKVAKRGQDVALRCDPISGHVSLFWYQQALGQGPEFLTYFQNEAQLDKSGLPSDRFFAERPEGSVSTLKIQRTQQEDSAVYLCASSFPTSGGVLTQYFGPGTRLTVL.

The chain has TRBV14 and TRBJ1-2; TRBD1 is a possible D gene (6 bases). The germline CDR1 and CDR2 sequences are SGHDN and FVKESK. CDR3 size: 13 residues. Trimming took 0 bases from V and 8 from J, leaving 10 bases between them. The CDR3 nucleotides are TGTGCCAGCAGCCAAGATAACAGGGCAGGCTACACCTTC. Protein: CASSQDNRAGYTF.

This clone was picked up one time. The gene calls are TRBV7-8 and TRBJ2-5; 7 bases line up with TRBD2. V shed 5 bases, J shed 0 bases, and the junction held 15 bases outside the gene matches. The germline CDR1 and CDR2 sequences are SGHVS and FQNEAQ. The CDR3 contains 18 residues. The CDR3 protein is CASSLHDRDYLYQETQYF. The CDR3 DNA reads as TGTGCCAGCAGCCTGCACGACCGGGACTACCTGTACCAAGAGACCCAGTACTTC.

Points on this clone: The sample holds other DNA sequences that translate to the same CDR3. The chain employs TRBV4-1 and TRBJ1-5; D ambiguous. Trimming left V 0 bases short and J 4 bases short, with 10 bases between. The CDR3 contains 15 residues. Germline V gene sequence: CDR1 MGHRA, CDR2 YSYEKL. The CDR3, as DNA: TGCGCCAGCAGCCAAGACCCCCGAGGGAATCAGCCCCAGCATTTT. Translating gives CASSQDPRGNQPQHF.

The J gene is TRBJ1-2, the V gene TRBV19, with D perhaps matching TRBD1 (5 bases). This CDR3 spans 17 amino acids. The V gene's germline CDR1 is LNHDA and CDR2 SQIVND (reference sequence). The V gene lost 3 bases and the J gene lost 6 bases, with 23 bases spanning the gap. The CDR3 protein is CASSITGTEGTYNGYTF. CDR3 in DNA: TGTGCCAGTAGTATCACGGGCACCGAGGGGACTTATAATGGCTACACCTTC.

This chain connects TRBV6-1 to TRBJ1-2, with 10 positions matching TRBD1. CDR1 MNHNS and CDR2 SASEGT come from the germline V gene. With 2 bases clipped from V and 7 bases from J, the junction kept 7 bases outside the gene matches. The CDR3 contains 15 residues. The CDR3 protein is CASSEPKDRGPGYTF. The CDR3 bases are TGTGCCAGCAGTGAACCAAAAGACAGGGGGCCTGGCTACACCTTC.

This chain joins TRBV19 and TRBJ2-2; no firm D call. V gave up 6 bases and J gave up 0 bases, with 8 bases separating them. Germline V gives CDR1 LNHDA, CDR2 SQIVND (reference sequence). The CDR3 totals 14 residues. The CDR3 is CASRKQANTGELFF. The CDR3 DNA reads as TGTGCCAGTAGGAAACAAGCGAACACCGGGGAGCTGTTTTTT.

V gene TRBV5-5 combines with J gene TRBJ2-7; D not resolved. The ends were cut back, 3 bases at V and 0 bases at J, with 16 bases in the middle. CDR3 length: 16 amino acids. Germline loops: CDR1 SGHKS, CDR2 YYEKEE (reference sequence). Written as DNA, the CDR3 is TGTGCCAGCAGCTCCCATCCGGAGAAGAACTCCTACGAGCAGTACTTC. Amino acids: CASSSHPEKNSYEQYF.

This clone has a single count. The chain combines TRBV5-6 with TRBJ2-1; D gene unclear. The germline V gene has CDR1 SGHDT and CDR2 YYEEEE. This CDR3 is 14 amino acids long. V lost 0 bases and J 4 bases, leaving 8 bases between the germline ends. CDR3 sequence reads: CASSLETLYNEQFF. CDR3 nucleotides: TGTGCCAGCAGCTTGGAGACTTTGTACAATGAGCAGTTCTTC.

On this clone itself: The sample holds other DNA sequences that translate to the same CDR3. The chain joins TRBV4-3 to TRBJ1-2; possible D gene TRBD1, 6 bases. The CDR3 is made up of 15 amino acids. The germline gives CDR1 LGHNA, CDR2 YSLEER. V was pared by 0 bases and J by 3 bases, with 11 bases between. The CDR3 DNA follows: TGCGCCAGCAGCCAAGATAGGGGGGGGTACTATGGCTACACCTTC. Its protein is CASSQDRGGYYGYTF.

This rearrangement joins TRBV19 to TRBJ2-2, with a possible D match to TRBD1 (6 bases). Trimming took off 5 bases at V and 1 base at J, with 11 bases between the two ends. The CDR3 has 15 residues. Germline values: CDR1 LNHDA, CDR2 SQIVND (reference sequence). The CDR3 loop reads CASSGRGRNTGELFF. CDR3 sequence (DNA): TGTGCCAGTAGTGGAAGGGGGAGGAACACCGGGGAGCTGTTTTTT.

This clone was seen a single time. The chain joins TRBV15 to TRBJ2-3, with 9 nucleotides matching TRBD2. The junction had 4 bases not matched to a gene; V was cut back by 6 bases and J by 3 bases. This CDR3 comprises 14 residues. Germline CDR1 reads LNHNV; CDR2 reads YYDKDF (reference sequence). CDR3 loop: CATRWRGGTDTQYF. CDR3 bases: TGTGCCACCAGATGGCGGGGGGGAACAGATACGCAGTATTTT.

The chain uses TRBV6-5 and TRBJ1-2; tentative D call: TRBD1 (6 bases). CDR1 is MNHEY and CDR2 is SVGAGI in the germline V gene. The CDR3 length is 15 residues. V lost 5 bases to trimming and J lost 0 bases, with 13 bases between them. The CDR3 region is CASSLRDIANYGYTF. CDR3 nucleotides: TGTGCCAGCAGTCTCCGGGACATAGCTAACTATGGCTACACCTTC.

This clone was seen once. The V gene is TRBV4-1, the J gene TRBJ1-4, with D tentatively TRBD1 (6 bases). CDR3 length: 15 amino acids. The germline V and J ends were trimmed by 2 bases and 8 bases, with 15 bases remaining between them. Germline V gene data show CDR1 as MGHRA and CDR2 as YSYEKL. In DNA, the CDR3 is TGCGCCAGCAGCCAAAGTCGAACAGGGCTGGAAAAACTGTTTTTT. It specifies CASSQSRTGLEKLFF.

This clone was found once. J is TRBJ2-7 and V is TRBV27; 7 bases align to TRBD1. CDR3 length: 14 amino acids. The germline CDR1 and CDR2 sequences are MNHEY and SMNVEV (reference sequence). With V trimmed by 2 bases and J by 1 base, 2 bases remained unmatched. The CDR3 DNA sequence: TGTGCCAGCAGTTTAATGGACAGGTCCTACGAGCAGTACTTC. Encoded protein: CASSLMDRSYEQYF.